A selection of T cell receptor beta chains follows, all from one sample in a study of OX40 agonist ivuxolimab in advanced cancers. The method was immunoSEQ multiplex PCR; TCRdb's version includes in-frame clones alone and lacks a portion of them. Of about 12,000 clones in the sample, roughly 84% are singletons; the top ten hold about 40%. The source was CD4+ or CD8+ T cells sorted from blood, collected in a trial of the OX40 agonist ivuxolimab. These receptors all come from an adult with an advanced solid tumor such as melanoma, head and neck, liver or kidney cancer. CDR3s include the opening cysteine and the closing phenylalanine or tryptophan. Fields, in order: J gene, D gene, V gene, clone size, CDR3 DNA, CDR3 protein. A D gene is named only where the DNA matches it firmly. Clone size, where shown, is once, few, many, or a class for clones that have expanded.

TRBJ2-2	-	TRBV4-2	-	TGTGCCAGCAGCCAAGATAGTAGCGGAGGGGGCACCGGGGAGCTGTTTTTT	CASSQDSSGGGTGELFF
TRBJ1-3	-	TRBV30	-	TGTGCCTGGAGTGTGAGCTCTGGAAACACCATATATTTT	CAWSVSSGNTIYF
TRBJ2-1	-	TRBV29-1	-	TGCAGCGTTGTGGGATCTGAGCAGTTCTTC	CSVVGSEQFF
TRBJ1-1	-	TRBV27	-	TGTGCCAGCAGTTTAGCCGGGGGCGCGTACACTGAAGCTTTCTTT	CASSLAGGAYTEAFF
TRBJ2-1	-	TRBV4-1	once	TGCGCCAGCAGCCAGGGACCCTACAATGAGCAGTTCTTC	CASSQGPYNEQFF
TRBJ1-2	TRBD1	TRBV5-5	-	TGTGCCAGCAGCTTTCTCCCGGGACAGCAGTATGGCTACACCTTC	CASSFLPGQQYGYTF
TRBJ1-1	TRBD1	TRBV19	-	TGTGCCAGTAGTGCCACAGGACAGGGGGTAAACACTGAAGCTTTCTTT	CASSATGQGVNTEAFF
TRBJ2-2	-	TRBV5-4	few	TGTGCCAGCAGCTCCAACACCGGGGAGCTGTTTTTT	CASSSNTGELFF
TRBJ2-2	-	TRBV29-1	-	TGCAGCGTTGAAGTATGGGACTCAAACACCGGGGAGCTGTTTTTT	CSVEVWDSNTGELFF
TRBJ2-3	TRBD2	TRBV19	few	TGTGCCAGTAGTACCTGGGAGGGGGATACGCAGTATTTT	CASSTWEGDTQYF
TRBJ2-7	-	TRBV5-6	-	TGTGCCAGCAGCTGGGGGACCTACGAGCAGTACTTC	CASSWGTYEQYF
TRBJ2-3	TRBD2	TRBV5-1	-	TGCGCCAGCAGCCCGGGACTAGCTACAGATACGCAGTATTTT	CASSPGLATDTQYF
TRBJ2-7	TRBD1	TRBV9	-	TGTGCCAGCAGCGTAGGGGGGGACAGGGGCTACGAGCAGTACTTC	CASSVGGDRGYEQYF
TRBJ1-4	-	TRBV5-6	-	TGTGCCAGCAGCACCTCCTACAGAAGCACTAATGAAAAACTGTTTTTT	CASSTSYRSTNEKLFF
TRBJ1-2	-	TRBV27	-	TGTGCCAGCAGTCTGGGTGGAGGGGTCTATGGCTACACCTTC	CASSLGGGVYGYTF
TRBJ2-1	TRBD2	TRBV2	-	TGTGCCAGCACCGGAGCGGGGGTCTACAATGAGCAGTTCTTC	CASTGAGVYNEQFF
TRBJ2-1	-	TRBV5-6	-	TGTGCCAGCAGCGAGGTCGACTACAATGAGCAGTTCTTC	CASSEVDYNEQFF
TRBJ2-2	-	TRBV9	-	TGTGCCAGCAGCTACCACCCCGGACCTACCGGGGAGCTGTTTTTT	CASSYHPGPTGELFF
TRBJ2-7	-	TRBV6-1	-	TGTGCCATCAAAAAAGGATTGTCGGGCGAGCAGTACTTC	CAIKKGLSGEQYF
TRBJ1-5	-	TRBV19	-	TGTGCCAGTAGCTCGGGGATGAGCAATCAGCCCCAGCATTTT	CASSSGMSNQPQHF
TRBJ2-5	-	TRBV7-9	-	TGTGCCAGCAGCTCATGGGCAGGGAAAGAGACCCAGTACTTC	CASSSWAGKETQYF
TRBJ2-1	TRBD1	TRBV7-9	-	TGTGCCAGCAGCCACCGGGACAGGGTCAATGAGCAGTTCTTC	CASSHRDRVNEQFF
TRBJ1-5	-	TRBV28	-	TGTGCCAGCAGTCTGAGGACGGAGGGTGACAATCAGCCCCAGCATTTT	CASSLRTEGDNQPQHF
TRBJ2-1	-	TRBV2	-	TGTGCCAGCAGGCTGACAGGGAGGGGGAGTGAGCAGTTCTTC	CASRLTGRGSEQFF
TRBJ1-4	-	TRBV19	few	TGTGCCAGTAGTCTACGGGCGGACGTAAATGAAAAACTGTTTTTT	CASSLRADVNEKLFF
TRBJ1-4	-	TRBV15	once	TGTGCCACCAGCAGAGGCCTCGGACGAGAAAAACTGTTTTTT	CATSRGLGREKLFF
TRBJ2-1	-	TRBV13	-	TGTGCCAGCAGCCCGGGTCGGGATGAGCAGTTCTTC	CASSPGRDEQFF
TRBJ1-4	TRBD1	TRBV5-1	-	TGCGCCAGCAGCCTAGGGACAGGGCCAACTAATGAAAAACTGTTTTTT	CASSLGTGPTNEKLFF
TRBJ2-1	-	TRBV7-9	-	TGTGCCAGCAGCCCCAGGGGCTCTTCCTACAATGAGCAGTTCTTC	CASSPRGSSYNEQFF
TRBJ2-1	TRBD2	TRBV30	-	TGTGCCTGGAGTGTAACTAGCGGGCTCCAGTTCTTC	CAWSVTSGLQFF
TRBJ2-5	-	TRBV19	-	TGTGCCAGTAGTATCATGCTGCAAGAGACCCAGTACTTC	CASSIMLQETQYF
TRBJ2-3	-	TRBV10-3	-	TGTGCCATCAGTGATTTGGGGAGCGGGACAGATACGCAGTATTTT	CAISDLGSGTDTQYF
TRBJ2-7	TRBD2	TRBV27	-	TGTGCCAGCAGCCGTCCGACTAGCGGGAGCTCCTACGAGCAGTACTTC	CASSRPTSGSSYEQYF
TRBJ2-3	-	TRBV7-9	-	TGTGCCAGCAGCTTAGAGCAAAACCCACAGTATTTT	CASSLEQNPQYF
TRBJ2-5	TRBD2	TRBV9	-	TGTGCCAGCAGCGTGCTAGCGGGGGACCAAGAGACCCAGTACTTC	CASSVLAGDQETQYF
TRBJ2-5	-	TRBV30	few	TGTGCCTGCTCCGTAGACAGCGGGCAAGAGACCCAGTACTTC	CACSVDSGQETQYF
TRBJ2-1	-	TRBV4-1	-	TGCGCCAGCAGCCAAGTGGGGGTCCATGAGCAGTTCTTC	CASSQVGVHEQFF
TRBJ2-7	TRBD2	TRBV28	once	TGTGCCAGCAGTCCCGCGACTAGCGGGAGCTACGAGCAGTACTTC	CASSPATSGSYEQYF
TRBJ2-5	TRBD2	TRBV13	-	TGTGCCAGCAGCTTAGGGCCCGCCGCGATGCGGGAGCACGGTGAGACCCAGTACTTC	CASSLGPAAMREHGETQYF
TRBJ2-1	TRBD2	TRBV28	-	TGTGCCAGCACTGGGGGACAGCGGGGGGATGAGCAGTTCTTC	CASTGGQRGDEQFF